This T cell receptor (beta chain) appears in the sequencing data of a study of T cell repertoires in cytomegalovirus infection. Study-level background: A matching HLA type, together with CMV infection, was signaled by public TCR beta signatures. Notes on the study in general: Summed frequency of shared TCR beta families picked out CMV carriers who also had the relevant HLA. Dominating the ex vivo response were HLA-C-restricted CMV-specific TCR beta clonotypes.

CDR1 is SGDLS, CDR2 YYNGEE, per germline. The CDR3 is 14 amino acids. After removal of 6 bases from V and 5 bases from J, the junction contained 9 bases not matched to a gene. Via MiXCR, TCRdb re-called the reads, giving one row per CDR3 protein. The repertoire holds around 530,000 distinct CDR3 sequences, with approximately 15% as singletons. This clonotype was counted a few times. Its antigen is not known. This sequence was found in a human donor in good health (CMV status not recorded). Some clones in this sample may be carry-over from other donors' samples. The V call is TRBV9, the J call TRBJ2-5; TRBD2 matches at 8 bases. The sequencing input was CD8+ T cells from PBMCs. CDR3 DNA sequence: TGTGCCAGCAATGATGACGGGGGGGCCGAGACCCAGTACTTC. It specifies CASNDDGGAETQYF. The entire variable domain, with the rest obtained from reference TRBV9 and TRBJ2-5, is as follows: DSGVTQTPKHLITATGQRVTLRCSPRSGDLSVYWYQQSLDQGLQFLIQYYNGEERAKGNILERFSAQQFPDLHSELNLSSLELGDSALYFCASNDDGGAETQYFGPGTRLLVL.